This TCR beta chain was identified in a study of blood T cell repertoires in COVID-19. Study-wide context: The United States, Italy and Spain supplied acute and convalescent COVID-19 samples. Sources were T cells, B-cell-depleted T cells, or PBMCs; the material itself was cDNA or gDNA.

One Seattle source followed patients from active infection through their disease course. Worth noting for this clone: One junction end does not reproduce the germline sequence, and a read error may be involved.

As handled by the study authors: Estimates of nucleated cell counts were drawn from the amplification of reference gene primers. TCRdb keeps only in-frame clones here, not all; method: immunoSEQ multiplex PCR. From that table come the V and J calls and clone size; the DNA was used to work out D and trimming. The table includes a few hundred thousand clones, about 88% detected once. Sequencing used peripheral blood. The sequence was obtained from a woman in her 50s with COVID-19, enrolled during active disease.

This CDR3 is CASSPKMGGWNNEAFF. For the CDR3, the DNA is TGTGCCAGCAGCCCTAAAATGGGGGGTTGGAACAATGAAGCTTTCTTT. This sequence joins TRBV7-9 and TRBJ1-1; tentatively, D is TRBD1 (5 bases). The CDR3 is made up of 16 amino acids. From germline, CDR1 is SEHNR and CDR2 FQNEAQ (reference sequence). The full variable domain, in which reference TRBV7-9 and TRBJ1-1 provide the parts outside the CDR3, is DTGVSQNPRHKITKRGQNVTFRCDPISEHNRLYWYRQTLGQGPEFLTYFQNEAQLEKSRLLSDRFSAERPKGSFSTLEIQRTEQGDSAMYLCASSPKMGGWNNEAFFGQGTRLTVV.